The entry below gives a single T cell receptor beta chain sequence along with its context. This entry comes from a study of T cells in Graves' hyperthyroidism and ophthalmopathy. This CDR3 comprises 15 residues. Germline CDR1 is SGDLS and CDR2 is YYNGEE. V lost 0 bases and J lost 4; bases outside the gene matches: 4. Amplification of TCR beta CDR3 regions used RNA as the template. The primer set for the first-round RT-PCR of the TCR CDR3 was HTBI. MiXCR was run by TCRdb on the multiplex PCR reads, yielding one entry per CDR3 protein. The sample has about 210,000 distinct CDR3 sequences; 15% to 20% are singletons.

This receptor was identified in a man aged 45-65 years with Graves' hyperthyroidism. The rearrangement joins TRBV9 to TRBJ2-1; the match to TRBD1 covers 7 bases. Sequenced material: blood. CDR3 region: CASSVDRGLYNEQFF. In DNA, the CDR3 is TGTGCCAGCAGCGTAGACAGGGGCCTTTACAATGAGCAGTTCTTC. The whole variable domain, remainder taken from reference TRBV9 and TRBJ2-1, is DSGVTQTPKHLITATGQRVTLRCSPRSGDLSVYWYQQSLDQGLQFLIQYYNGEERAKGNILERFSAQQFPDLHSELNLSSLELGDSALYFCASSVDRGLYNEQFFGPGTRLTVL.